This TCR beta chain was captured in a study of blood T cells in healthy people across ages. The wider study: When template switching was applied, about one barcoded beta molecule was captured per two T cells.

J was trimmed by 4 bases and V by 5 bases; bases with no gene match: 4. Germline CDR1 reads SNHLY; CDR2 reads FYNNEI. This CDR3 has 14 amino acids. Concerning this clonotype: Antigen specificity is unknown.

Next came a second PCR, run for 7 to 11 cycles, which used a sample-barcoded 5' primer along with a J-beta primer mix. MiXCR, applied by TCRdb to the 5' RACE reads, yields one record per CDR3 protein. The repertoire holds some 760,000 distinct CDR3 sequences, with 20% to 25% as singletons. Overall study findings and caveats: Diversity figures based on one million T cells were deemed too low.

These data also formed part of another study, on T cells of mothers and their children.

Sequencing was carried out using blood. This chain connects TRBV2 to TRBJ2-5; 10 bases fit TRBD1. The receptor was isolated from a boy younger than 18 in good health. As DNA, the CDR3 is TGTGCCAGCAGTATAGACAGGGGGCTAGAGACCCAGTACTTC. It codes for CASSIDRGLETQYF. Together with reference TRBV2 and TRBJ2-5, the CDR3 gives the full variable domain: EPEVTQTPSHQVTQMGQEVILRCVPISNHLYFYWYRQILGQKVEFLVSFYNNEISEKSEIFDDQFSVERPDGSNFTLKIRSTKLEDSAMYFCASSIDRGLETQYFGPGTRLLVL.